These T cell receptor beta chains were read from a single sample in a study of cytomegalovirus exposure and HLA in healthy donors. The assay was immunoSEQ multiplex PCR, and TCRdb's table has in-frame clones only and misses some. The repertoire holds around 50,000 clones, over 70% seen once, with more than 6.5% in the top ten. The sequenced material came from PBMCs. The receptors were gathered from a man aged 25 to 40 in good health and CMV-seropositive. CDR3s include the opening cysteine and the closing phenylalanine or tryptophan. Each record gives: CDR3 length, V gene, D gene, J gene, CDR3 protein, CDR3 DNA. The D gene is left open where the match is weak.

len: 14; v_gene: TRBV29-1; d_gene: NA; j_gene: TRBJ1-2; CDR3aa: CSVEKPRGMTGYTF; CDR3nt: TGCAGCGTTGAAAAACCCAGGGGAATGACTGGCTACACCTTC
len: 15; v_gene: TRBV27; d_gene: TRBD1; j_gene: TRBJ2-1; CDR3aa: CASRPRRGQYNEQFF; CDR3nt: TGTGCCAGCAGGCCCCGAAGGGGGCAATACAATGAGCAGTTCTTC
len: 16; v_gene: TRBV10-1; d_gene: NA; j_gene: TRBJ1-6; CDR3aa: CASSASSGIYNSPLHF; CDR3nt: TGCGCCAGCAGTGCATCTTCAGGGATTTATAATTCACCCCTCCACTTT
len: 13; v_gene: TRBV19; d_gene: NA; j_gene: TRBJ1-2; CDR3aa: CASSINGAYGYTF; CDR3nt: TGTGCCAGTAGTATTAATGGGGCATATGGCTACACCTTC
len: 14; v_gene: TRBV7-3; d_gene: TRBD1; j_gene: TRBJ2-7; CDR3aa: CASSLTGGVYEQYF; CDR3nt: TGTGCCAGCAGCTTAACAGGGGGCGTATACGAGCAGTACTTC
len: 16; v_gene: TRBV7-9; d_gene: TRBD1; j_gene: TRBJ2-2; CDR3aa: CASSFPGQAGTGELFF; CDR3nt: TGTGCCAGCAGCTTCCCCGGACAGGCGGGCACCGGGGAGCTGTTTTTT
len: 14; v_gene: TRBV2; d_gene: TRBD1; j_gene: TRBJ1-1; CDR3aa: CASSVDRMNTEAFF; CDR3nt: TGTGCCAGCAGTGTGGACAGGATGAACACTGAAGCTTTCTTT
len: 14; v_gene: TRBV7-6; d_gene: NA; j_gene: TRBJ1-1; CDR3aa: CASSYGTYDTEAFF; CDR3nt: TGTGCCAGCAGCTACGGGACATATGACACTGAAGCTTTCTTT
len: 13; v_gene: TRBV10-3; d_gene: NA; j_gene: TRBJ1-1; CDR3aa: CAIREDTDTEAFF; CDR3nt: TGTGCCATCAGGGAAGACACCGACACTGAAGCTTTCTTT
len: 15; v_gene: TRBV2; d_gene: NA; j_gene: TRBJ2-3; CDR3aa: CASSGLRAGTDTQYF; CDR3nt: TGTGCCAGCAGTGGTTTGCGAGCTGGCACAGATACGCAGTATTTT
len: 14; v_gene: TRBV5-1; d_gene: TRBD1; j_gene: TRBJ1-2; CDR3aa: CASSLYRGEGGYTF; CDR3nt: TGCGCCAGCAGCTTGTACAGGGGAGAGGGTGGCTACACCTTC
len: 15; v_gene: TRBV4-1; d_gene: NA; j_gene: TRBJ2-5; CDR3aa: CASSQVRGIQETQYF; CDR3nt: TGCGCCAGCAGCCAAGTGAGAGGGATCCAAGAGACCCAGTACTTC
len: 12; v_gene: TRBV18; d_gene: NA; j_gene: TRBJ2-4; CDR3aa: CASSPSSDIQYF; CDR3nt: TGTGCCAGCTCACCAAGCAGCGACATTCAGTACTTC